Below are 26 T cell receptor beta chains sequenced from a single sample in a study of blood T cell repertoires in COVID-19. The table came from immunoSEQ multiplex PCR; TCRdb's copy has only in-frame clones and leaves some out. The sample consists of 70,000 or so clones, 70% to 80% of them appearing once. Input material: peripheral blood. These TCRs come from a human donor in a cohort sampled during active COVID-19.

The chain is built from TRBV24-1 and TRBJ2-7; no definite D call. V was pared by 8 bases and J by 6 bases, with 28 bases between. Looked up from germline, CDR1 is KGHDR and CDR2 is SFDVKD. The CDR3 contains 17 residues. The CDR3 protein is CATTPVSPGSRSSEQYF. CDR3 nucleotide sequence: TGTGCCACCACCCCTGTATCTCCCGGTTCCCGATCGAGCGAGCAGTACTTC.

The rearrangement uses TRBV18 and TRBJ2-7; 7 bases line up with TRBD1. The junction had 6 bases not matched to a gene; V was cut back by 3 bases and J by 7 bases. The CDR3 consists of 13 residues. Per the germline V gene, CDR1 is KGHSH and CDR2 is LQKENI. CDR3 region: CASSPDRSGEQYF. The CDR3 DNA sequence: TGTGCCAGCTCACCGGACAGGTCGGGAGAGCAGTACTTC.

The chain uses TRBV6-5 and TRBJ2-2; tentative D call: TRBD2 (5 bases). The V end lost 6 bases, the J end lost 5 bases, and 10 bases lay between the germline ends. The CDR3 spans 13 residues. Per germline, CDR1 MNHEY and CDR2 SVGAGI. The CDR3 DNA sequence: TGTGCCAGCAGACGGACGGGGACCGGGGAGCTGTTTTTT. Translating gives CASRRTGTGELFF.

The DNA for the CDR3 is TGTGCCAGCAGCCATAACCGGCGGAGGTCCGGAAACACCATATATTTT. Its translation is CASSHNRRRSGNTIYF. This chain uses TRBV28 with TRBJ1-3, with D hard to call. V was clipped by 6 bases and J by 4 bases, with 19 bases between them. In germline, CDR1 is MDHEN, CDR2 SYDVKM. CDR3 length: 16 amino acids.

V usage is TRBV11-3 and J usage is TRBJ2-1, with 14 bases lining up with TRBD2. Unmatched junction bases numbered 8, after V lost 5 bases and J lost 5 bases. The CDR3 is made up of 17 amino acids. Germline V gives CDR1 SGHNT, CDR2 YENEEA. The CDR3 loop reads CASSTGTSGSIDNEQFF. The CDR3 coding sequence is TGTGCCAGCAGCACCGGGACTAGCGGGAGTATCGACAATGAGCAGTTCTTC.

With regard to this clone: The sample contains more than one DNA sequence encoding this CDR3. This chain uses TRBV6-5 with TRBJ2-7, with 8 bases identical to TRBD1. CDR3 length equals 14 residues. Trimming cost V 6 bases and J 2 bases; bases outside gene matches: 6. Per the germline V gene, CDR1 is MNHEY and CDR2 is SVGAGI. This CDR3 is CASRLGQGAYEQYF. The CDR3 DNA is TGTGCCAGCAGGCTTGGACAGGGCGCCTACGAGCAGTACTTC.

This clone was seen a few times. The rearrangement uses TRBV4-2 and TRBJ2-2, with 7 bases lining up with TRBD1. In germline, CDR1 is LGHNA, CDR2 YNFKEQ. The ends lost 3 bases at V and 7 bases at J; junction bases unmatched: 8. There are 15 residues in the CDR3. The CDR3 loop reads CASSHPTGVGGELFF. The CDR3 DNA sequence: TGTGCCAGCAGCCATCCTACAGGGGTGGGCGGGGAGCTGTTTTTT.

The rearrangement uses TRBV6-1 and TRBJ2-2, with 7 bases identical to TRBD2. The CDR3 spans 15 residues. V was clipped by 1 base and J by 4 bases; unmatched bases: 3. Germline V gene lookup returns CDR1 MNHNS and CDR2 SASEGT. CDR3 in DNA: TGTGCCAGCAGTGAAGTAATAGCGGGCACCGGGGAGCTGTTTTTT. Amino acid sequence: CASSEVIAGTGELFF.

V gene TRBV28 combines with J gene TRBJ2-1; 9 bases match TRBD2. The CDR3 contains 18 residues. Trimming cost V 3 bases and J 1 base; bases outside gene matches: 10. The germline CDR1 and CDR2 sequences are MDHEN and SYDVKM. Written as DNA, the CDR3 is TGTGCCAGCAGTTTCGGGGCGGGAGGGCCTGGTTCCTACAATGAGCAGTTCTTC. Amino acid sequence: CASSFGAGGPGSYNEQFF.

The V gene is TRBV6-6, the J gene TRBJ2-7, with 15 nucleotides matching TRBD2. The CDR3 spans 15 residues. V gave up 6 bases and J gave up 7 bases; unmatched junction bases: 7. Germline V CDR1 and CDR2: MNHNY, SVGAGI (reference sequence). CDR3 residues: CASRGLAGGPGEQYF. In DNA form, the CDR3 reads TGTGCCAGCAGAGGACTAGCGGGAGGGCCGGGGGAGCAGTACTTC.

The chain uses TRBV30 and TRBJ1-4; TRBD1 matches at 7 bases. After removal of 2 bases from V and 8 bases from J, the junction contained 8 bases not matched to a gene. Germline CDR1 GTSNPN, CDR2 SVGIG (reference sequence). CDR3 size: 14 residues. The DNA of the CDR3 is TGTGCCTGGAGTCCCGACAGGGTACGAGAAAAACTGTTTTTT. Residues: CAWSPDRVREKLFF. The full variable domain, completed using reference TRBV30 and TRBJ1-4, is SQTIHQWPATLVQPVGSPLSLECTVEGTSNPNLYWYRQAAGRGLQLLFYSVGIGQISSEVPQNLSASRPQDRQFILSSKKLLLSDSGFYLCAWSPDRVREKLFFGSGTQLSVL.

This clone appeared a single time. The chain employs TRBV11-2 and TRBJ1-2; 7 bases are a match to TRBD1. CDR1 is SGHAT and CDR2 is FQNNGV in the germline V gene. The junction had 8 bases not matched to a gene; V was cut back by 5 bases and J by 2 bases. CDR3 length equals 15 residues. In nucleotides, the CDR3 is TGTGCCAGCAGCCGCGACAGGGCTGAAAACTATGGCTACACCTTC. Protein sequence: CASSRDRAENYGYTF.

V gene TRBV2 combines with J gene TRBJ2-4; 13 bases map to TRBD2. The ends lost 7 bases at V and 15 bases at J; junction bases unmatched: 15. Germline values: CDR1 SNHLY, CDR2 FYNNEI. There are 15 residues in the CDR3. The CDR3 here is CASNFGGLAGEDPYF. The DNA for the CDR3 is TGTGCCAGCAACTTTGGCGGACTAGCGGGAGAGGACCCGTACTTC.

In DNA form, the CDR3 reads TGTGCCAGCTCAACCGGGACTAGCGATCCCTACGAGCAGTACTTC. It encodes CASSTGTSDPYEQYF. V gene TRBV18 combines with J gene TRBJ2-7; TRBD2 matches 10 bases. The germline V gene has CDR1 KGHSH and CDR2 LQKENI. The CDR3 consists of 15 residues. V dropped 5 bases and J dropped 2; count of bases not matched to a gene: 6. The full variable domain, with the rest looked up from reference TRBV18 and TRBJ2-7, is NAGVMQNPRHLVRRRGQEARLRCSPMKGHSHVYWYRQLPEEGLKFMVYLQKENIIDESGMPKERFSAEFPKEGPSILRIQQVVRGDSAAYFCASSTGTSDPYEQYFGPGTRLTVT.

The chain employs TRBV30 and TRBJ2-7; D unclear. Germline values: CDR1 GTSNPN, CDR2 SVGIG (reference sequence). This CDR3 has 13 residues. The germline V and J ends were trimmed by 0 bases and 1 base, with 7 bases remaining between them. CDR3: CAWSVFPSYEQYF. The DNA for the CDR3 is TGTGCCTGGAGTGTATTTCCTTCCTACGAGCAGTACTTC. Supplemented by reference TRBV30 and TRBJ2-7, the full variable domain reads SQTIHQWPATLVQPVGSPLSLECTVEGTSNPNLYWYRQAAGRGLQLLFYSVGIGQISSEVPQNLSASRPQDRQFILSSKKLLLSDSGFYLCAWSVFPSYEQYFGPGTRLTVT.

The rearrangement uses TRBV6-5 and TRBJ2-1, with 7 bases lining up with TRBD2. CDR1 is MNHEY, CDR2 SVGAGI, per germline. The trim removed 0 bases at V and 7 bases at J, leaving 9 bases unmatched. CDR3 length equals 16 residues. CDR3 region: CASSYSSGRPGNEQFF. The CDR3 DNA reads as TGTGCCAGCAGTTACTCCTCCGGGAGGCCGGGGAATGAGCAGTTCTTC.

CDR3 in DNA: TGTGCCACCAGTGAATCCGGGACAGGGATTTACGAGCAGTACTTC. This gives the protein CATSESGTGIYEQYF. This chain links TRBV24-1 with TRBJ2-7, with 9 bases fitting TRBD1. The CDR3 contains 15 residues. Looked up from germline, CDR1 is KGHDR and CDR2 is SFDVKD. V was clipped by 4 bases and J by 4 bases; unmatched bases: 7.

The rearrangement joins TRBV7-2 to TRBJ1-1; 12 nucleotides match TRBD1. With V trimmed by 4 bases and J by 4 bases, 4 bases remained unmatched. CDR1 SGHTA and CDR2 FQGNSA come from the germline V gene. The CDR3 loop spans 15 amino acids. The CDR3: CASSYTGQGATEAFF. The CDR3 coding sequence is TGTGCCAGCAGCTACACGGGACAGGGGGCCACTGAAGCTTTCTTT.

This clone occurred once. The chain carries TRBV28 and TRBJ1-2; 12 nucleotides match TRBD1. The germline gives CDR1 MDHEN, CDR2 SYDVKM. The V gene end was trimmed by 5 bases and the J gene end by 6 bases; junction bases not matched to a gene: 7. The CDR3 consists of 15 residues. In nucleotides, the CDR3 is TGTGCCAGCAGTCCCACCGGGACAGGGGGCCATGGCTACACCTTC. This codes for CASSPTGTGGHGYTF.

The rearrangement joins TRBV3-1 (or the pseudogene TRBV3-2) to TRBJ2-7; D remains ambiguous. Looked up from germline, CDR1 is LGHDT and CDR2 is YNNKEL (reference sequence). V was cut by 1 base and J by 6 bases, with 10 bases left in between. The CDR3 consists of 13 residues. The chain's CDR3 is CASSQVEVGEQYF. The CDR3 DNA is TGTGCCAGCAGCCAAGTCGAGGTGGGCGAGCAGTACTTC.

This chain uses TRBV28 with TRBJ2-7; 8 bases line up with TRBD1. CDR3 length equals 15 residues. V lost 6 bases to trimming and J lost 5 bases; unmatched junction nucleotides: 12. CDR1 is MDHEN and CDR2 is SYDVKM in the germline V gene. CDR3 bases: TGTGCCAGCAGCCAGGTCAGGGGGCTTTTCCACGAGCAGTACTTC. Translated, it gives CASSQVRGLFHEQYF.

This clone has just a few counts. V is TRBV7-9 and J is TRBJ2-2; 10 nucleotides agree with TRBD2. In germline, CDR1 is SEHNR, CDR2 FQNEAQ (reference sequence). Unmatched junction bases numbered 10, after V lost 5 bases and J lost 4 bases. CDR3 size: 17 residues. Here the CDR3 DNA reads TGTGCCAGCAGCCACGGGTCTAGCGGGAGTATCACCGGGGAGCTGTTTTTT. Translation gives CASSHGSSGSITGELFF.

This chain uses TRBV10-3 with TRBJ1-5; D perhaps matches TRBD1 (5 bases). The CDR3 is made up of 17 amino acids. CDR1 and CDR2 from the germline V gene are ENHRY and SYGVKD. Between the trimmed V and J ends, which lost 5 bases and 0 bases, there was a span of 17 bases. CDR3 residues: CAISTSGSRNSNQPQHF. In DNA form, the CDR3 reads TGTGCCATCAGTACTTCAGGGTCAAGGAATAGCAATCAGCCCCAGCATTTT.

The chain links TRBV30 to TRBJ1-1; D might be TRBD1 (6 bases). With 3 bases removed from V and 0 bases from J, the gap between germline ends came to 17 bases. The CDR3 covers 16 residues. Germline loops: CDR1 GTSNPN, CDR2 SVGIG (reference sequence). The CDR3 DNA reads as TGTGCCTGGAGGGTTGGGGGCTCGGTTATGAACACTGAAGCTTTCTTT. It translates to CAWRVGGSVMNTEAFF.

This rearrangement joins TRBV10-3 to TRBJ1-2; 7 bases are a match to TRBD1. With 3 bases clipped from V and 7 bases from J, the junction kept 8 bases outside the gene matches. Germline V gene sequence: CDR1 ENHRY, CDR2 SYGVKD. This CDR3 comprises 14 residues. The CDR3 DNA is TGTGCCATCAGTGAAATCCAGGGGGGATCTGGCTACACCTTC. This encodes CAISEIQGGSGYTF.

This chain connects TRBV6-2 or TRBV6-3 to TRBJ2-5, with 13 positions matching TRBD2. This CDR3 has 16 amino acids. Trimming removed 5 bases from V and 1 base from J; junction bases left unmatched: 4. Germline V gene lookup returns CDR1 MNHEY and CDR2 SVGEGT. CDR3 sequence: CASSPGLAGFQETQYF. In DNA form, the CDR3 reads TGTGCCAGCAGTCCGGGACTAGCGGGGTTCCAAGAGACCCAGTACTTC.